Listed below are T cell receptor beta chains from one sample, sequenced in a study of siplizumab effects on memory and regulatory T cells. Some clones are missing from TCRdb's copy, which holds only in-frame ones; the method was immunoSEQ multiplex PCR. The table lists approximately 94,000 clones, about 96% of them singletons. The sample taken for sequencing was naive CD4+ T cells sorted from blood. Receptors originate from a human donor in good health. Both conserved end residues are part of each CDR3. D genes are given only for firm matches. Expanded clones get a size class; other rows say once, few or many, or leave the size out.

j_call: TRBJ1-2
d_call: TRBD1
clone_size: NA
v_call: TRBV5-1
cdr3_aa: CASSIQGNSGYTF
cdr3_nt: TGCGCCAGCAGCATACAGGGGAATAGTGGCTACACCTTC

j_call: TRBJ1-1
d_call: TRBD1
clone_size: NA
v_call: TRBV18
cdr3_aa: CASSPRTGGTEAFF
cdr3_nt: TGTGCCAGCTCACCCAGGACAGGGGGCACTGAAGCTTTCTTT

j_call: TRBJ2-1
d_call: TRBD2
clone_size: NA
v_call: TRBV5-5
cdr3_aa: CASSLRRGSGTAYNEQFF
cdr3_nt: TGTGCCAGCAGCTTGAGGAGGGGCAGCGGGACCGCCTACAATGAGCAGTTCTTC

j_call: TRBJ1-2
d_call: TRBD1
clone_size: NA
v_call: TRBV28
cdr3_aa: CASSFRDRPTYGYTF
cdr3_nt: TGTGCCAGCAGTTTCCGGGACAGGCCGACCTATGGCTACACCTTC

j_call: TRBJ2-7
d_call: TRBD2
clone_size: once
v_call: TRBV27
cdr3_aa: CASSGMGGGASYEQYF
cdr3_nt: TGTGCCAGCAGTGGGATGGGCGGGGGGGCGTCCTACGAGCAGTACTTC

j_call: TRBJ1-2
d_call: NA
clone_size: NA
v_call: TRBV19
cdr3_aa: CASSIKAGPNYGYTF
cdr3_nt: TGTGCCAGTAGTATAAAGGCAGGGCCTAACTATGGCTACACCTTC

j_call: TRBJ2-3
d_call: NA
clone_size: NA
v_call: TRBV18
cdr3_aa: CASSPPLAGRGTDTQYF
cdr3_nt: TGTGCCAGCTCACCACCGCTGGCAGGGAGAGGCACAGATACGCAGTATTTT

j_call: TRBJ1-5
d_call: NA
clone_size: NA
v_call: TRBV7-2
cdr3_aa: CASSDSGVRGNQPQHF
cdr3_nt: TGTGCCAGCAGCGATTCGGGGGTAAGAGGCAATCAGCCCCAGCATTTT

j_call: TRBJ1-2
d_call: NA
clone_size: once
v_call: TRBV5-4
cdr3_aa: CASSHPGAGYTF
cdr3_nt: TGTGCCAGCAGCCACCCAGGGGCAGGCTACACCTTC

j_call: TRBJ2-5
d_call: TRBD2
clone_size: NA
v_call: TRBV4-3
cdr3_aa: CASSTGLAGAQETQYF
cdr3_nt: TGCGCCAGCAGCACGGGACTAGCGGGGGCCCAAGAGACCCAGTACTTC

j_call: TRBJ2-3
d_call: NA
clone_size: NA
v_call: TRBV7-6
cdr3_aa: CASSLRQFGTDTQYF
cdr3_nt: TGTGCCAGCAGCTTACGGCAGTTCGGCACAGATACGCAGTATTTT

j_call: TRBJ2-3
d_call: NA
clone_size: NA
v_call: TRBV7-3
cdr3_aa: CASSFSPHTDTQYF
cdr3_nt: TGTGCCAGCAGCTTTAGCCCCCACACAGATACGCAGTATTTT

j_call: TRBJ2-3
d_call: TRBD2
clone_size: NA
v_call: TRBV7-2
cdr3_aa: CASRSTSGGRDTQYF
cdr3_nt: TGTGCCAGCAGATCCACTAGCGGGGGAAGAGATACGCAGTATTTT

j_call: TRBJ1-4
d_call: TRBD1
clone_size: NA
v_call: TRBV5-1
cdr3_aa: CASWTGYATNEKLFF
cdr3_nt: TGCGCCAGCTGGACAGGATATGCAACTAATGAAAAACTGTTTTTT

j_call: TRBJ2-2
d_call: TRBD1
clone_size: NA
v_call: TRBV6-1
cdr3_aa: CASSLLGQGSGELFF
cdr3_nt: TGTGCCAGCAGCCTCCTCGGACAGGGGAGCGGGGAGCTGTTTTTT

j_call: TRBJ1-2
d_call: NA
clone_size: NA
v_call: TRBV4-1
cdr3_aa: CASSQDRQGIPDGYTF
cdr3_nt: TGCGCCAGCAGCCAAGACCGGCAGGGGATCCCCGATGGCTACACCTTC

j_call: TRBJ1-3
d_call: NA
clone_size: NA
v_call: TRBV19
cdr3_aa: CASSSAGSGNTIYF
cdr3_nt: TGTGCCAGTAGTTCCGCAGGGTCTGGAAACACCATATATTTT

j_call: TRBJ1-1
d_call: TRBD1
clone_size: NA
v_call: TRBV25-1
cdr3_aa: CASSPSSPGQGAEAFF
cdr3_nt: TGTGCCAGCAGCCCATCCTCCCCGGGACAGGGGGCGGAAGCTTTCTTT

j_call: TRBJ2-7
d_call: TRBD1
clone_size: NA
v_call: TRBV5-1
cdr3_aa: CASSLGQGEVVDEQYF
cdr3_nt: TGCGCCAGCAGCTTGGGACAGGGTGAGGTGGTGGACGAGCAGTACTTC

j_call: TRBJ2-7
d_call: NA
clone_size: NA
v_call: TRBV7-9
cdr3_aa: CASSQTGGYEQYF
cdr3_nt: TGTGCCAGCAGCCAAACCGGGGGCTACGAGCAGTACTTC

j_call: TRBJ2-3
d_call: NA
clone_size: NA
v_call: TRBV7-2
cdr3_aa: CASGGSVFSDTQYF
cdr3_nt: TGTGCCAGCGGTGGGTCGGTTTTCTCCGATACGCAGTATTTT

j_call: TRBJ2-5
d_call: TRBD1
clone_size: NA
v_call: TRBV5-4
cdr3_aa: CASSLGDRDQETQYF
cdr3_nt: TGTGCCAGCAGCTTGGGGGACAGGGATCAAGAGACCCAGTACTTC

j_call: TRBJ1-2
d_call: NA
clone_size: NA
v_call: TRBV6-1
cdr3_aa: CASSRGVTYGYTF
cdr3_nt: TGTGCCAGCTCGCGGGGGGTTACCTATGGCTACACCTTC

j_call: TRBJ2-2
d_call: TRBD1
clone_size: NA
v_call: TRBV10-3
cdr3_aa: CAIRDRGDTGELFF
cdr3_nt: TGTGCCATCAGGGACAGGGGAGACACCGGGGAGCTGTTTTTT

j_call: TRBJ1-6
d_call: NA
clone_size: NA
v_call: TRBV4-2
cdr3_aa: CASSQDYRVYSPLHF
cdr3_nt: TGTGCCAGCAGCCAAGACTACAGGGTTTATTCACCCCTCCACTTT

j_call: TRBJ2-4
d_call: NA
clone_size: NA
v_call: TRBV4-1
cdr3_aa: CASSQPGTPKSKNIQYF
cdr3_nt: TGCGCCAGCAGCCAACCCGGGACGCCCAAATCCAAAAACATTCAGTACTTC

j_call: TRBJ2-4
d_call: TRBD2
clone_size: NA
v_call: TRBV4-2
cdr3_aa: CASSQGSGGAAKNIQYF
cdr3_nt: TGTGCCAGCAGCCAAGGTAGCGGGGGGGCCGCCAAAAACATTCAGTACTTC

j_call: TRBJ2-7
d_call: TRBD1
clone_size: NA
v_call: TRBV7-2
cdr3_aa: CASSPRQGPYEQYF
cdr3_nt: TGTGCCAGCAGCCCGAGACAGGGGCCTTACGAGCAGTACTTC

j_call: TRBJ2-7
d_call: TRBD1
clone_size: NA
v_call: TRBV6-6
cdr3_aa: CASSYSGQGSYEQYF
cdr3_nt: TGTGCCAGCAGTTACTCAGGACAGGGGTCCTACGAGCAGTACTTC

j_call: TRBJ2-2
d_call: NA
clone_size: NA
v_call: TRBV6-5
cdr3_aa: CASTPRAANTGELFF
cdr3_nt: TGTGCCAGCACCCCCCGGGCGGCCAACACCGGGGAGCTGTTTTTT